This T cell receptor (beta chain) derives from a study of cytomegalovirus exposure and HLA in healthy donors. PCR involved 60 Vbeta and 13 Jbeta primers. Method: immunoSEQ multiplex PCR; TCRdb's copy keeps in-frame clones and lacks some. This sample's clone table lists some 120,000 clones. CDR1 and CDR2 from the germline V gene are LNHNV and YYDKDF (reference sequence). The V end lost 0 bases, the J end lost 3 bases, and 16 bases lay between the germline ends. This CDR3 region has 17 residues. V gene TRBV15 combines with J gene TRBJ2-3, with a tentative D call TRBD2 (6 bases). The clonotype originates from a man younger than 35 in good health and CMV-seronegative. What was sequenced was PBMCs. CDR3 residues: CATSRDQGGVVTDTQYF. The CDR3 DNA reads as TGTGCCACCAGCAGAGATCAGGGAGGAGTGGTAACAGATACGCAGTATTTT.